Described below is a single T cell receptor beta chain sequence and its context. This specimen comes from a study of blood T cell repertoires in COVID-19. In the study overall: The cDNA or gDNA used as material had been derived from T cells, B-cell-depleted T cells, or PBMCs.

Repertoires were generated with immunoSEQ multiplex PCR, while TCRdb's copy carries only in-frame clones and drops some. There are 100,000 to 150,000 clones in the sample; over 60% occur only once, and approximately 2% lies in the top ten. Germline trimming cut 7 bases from V and 7 bases from J; bases unmatched to any gene: 10. Germline CDR1 MDHEN, CDR2 SYDVKM. The CDR3 has 15 residues. Sequenced sample: peripheral blood. This chain links TRBV28 with TRBJ1-4, with 9 bases lining up with TRBD1. This receptor was obtained from a woman between 70 and 85 years old with acute or convalescent COVID-19. The CDR3 DNA sequence: TGTGCCAGCACTGCCCCGGGACAGGGTGGTGAAAAACTGTTTTTT. This translates into CASTAPGQGGEKLFF.